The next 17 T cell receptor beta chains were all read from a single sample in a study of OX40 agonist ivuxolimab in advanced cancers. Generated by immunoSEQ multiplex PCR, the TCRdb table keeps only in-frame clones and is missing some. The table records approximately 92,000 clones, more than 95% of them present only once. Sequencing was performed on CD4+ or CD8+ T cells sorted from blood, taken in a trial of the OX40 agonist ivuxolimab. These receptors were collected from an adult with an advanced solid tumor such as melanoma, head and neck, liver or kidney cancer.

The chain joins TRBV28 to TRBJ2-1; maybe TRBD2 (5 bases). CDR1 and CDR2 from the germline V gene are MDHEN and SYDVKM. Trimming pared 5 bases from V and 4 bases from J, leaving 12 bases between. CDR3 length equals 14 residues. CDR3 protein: CASSLSAGYNEQFF. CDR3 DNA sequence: TGTGCCAGCAGTCTTAGCGCTGGGTACAATGAGCAGTTCTTC.

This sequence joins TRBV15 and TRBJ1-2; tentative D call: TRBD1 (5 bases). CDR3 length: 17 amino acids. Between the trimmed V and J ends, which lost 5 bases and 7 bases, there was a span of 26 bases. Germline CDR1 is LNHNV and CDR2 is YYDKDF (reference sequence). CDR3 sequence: CATSERGDIDRTFGYTF. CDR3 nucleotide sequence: TGTGCCACCAGCGAACGAGGGGATATAGACCGCACCTTTGGCTACACCTTC.

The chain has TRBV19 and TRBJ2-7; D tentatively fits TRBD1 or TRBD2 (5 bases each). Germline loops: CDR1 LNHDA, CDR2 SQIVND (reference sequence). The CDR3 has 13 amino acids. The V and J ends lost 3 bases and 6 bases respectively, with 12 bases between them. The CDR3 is CASSIKGSREQYF. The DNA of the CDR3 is TGTGCCAGTAGTATCAAGGGGAGTCGCGAGCAGTACTTC. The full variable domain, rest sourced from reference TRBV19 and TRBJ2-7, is DGGITQSPKYLFRKEGQNVTLSCEQNLNHDAMYWYRQDPGQGLRLIYYSQIVNDFQKGDIAEGYSVSREKKESFPLTVTSAQKNPTAFYLCASSIKGSREQYFGPGTRLTVT.

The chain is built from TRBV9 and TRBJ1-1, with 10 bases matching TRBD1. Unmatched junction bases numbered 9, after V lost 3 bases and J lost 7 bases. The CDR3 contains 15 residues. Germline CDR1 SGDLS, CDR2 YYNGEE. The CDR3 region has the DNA TGTGCCAGCAGCGAGCCGGGACAGGGGAATAATGAAGCTTTCTTT. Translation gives CASSEPGQGNNEAFF.

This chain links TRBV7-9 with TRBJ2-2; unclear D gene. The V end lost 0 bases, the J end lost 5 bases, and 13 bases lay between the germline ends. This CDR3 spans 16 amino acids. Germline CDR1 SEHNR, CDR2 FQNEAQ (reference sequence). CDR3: CASSLAYGDMTGELFF. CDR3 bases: TGTGCCAGCAGCTTAGCGTATGGAGATATGACCGGGGAGCTGTTTTTT.

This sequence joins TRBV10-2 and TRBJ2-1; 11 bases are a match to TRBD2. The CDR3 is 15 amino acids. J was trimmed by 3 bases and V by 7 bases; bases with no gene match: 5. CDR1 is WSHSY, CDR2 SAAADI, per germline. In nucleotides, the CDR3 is TGCGCCAGCACCCTCGGGACTAGCGGCTACAATGAGCAGTTCTTC. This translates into CASTLGTSGYNEQFF.

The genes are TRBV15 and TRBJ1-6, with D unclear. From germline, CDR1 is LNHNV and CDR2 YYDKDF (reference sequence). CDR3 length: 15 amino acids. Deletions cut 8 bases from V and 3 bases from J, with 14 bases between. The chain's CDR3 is CATALRPNYNSPLHF. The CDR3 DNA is TGTGCCACCGCCCTGAGGCCCAACTATAATTCACCCCTCCACTTT.

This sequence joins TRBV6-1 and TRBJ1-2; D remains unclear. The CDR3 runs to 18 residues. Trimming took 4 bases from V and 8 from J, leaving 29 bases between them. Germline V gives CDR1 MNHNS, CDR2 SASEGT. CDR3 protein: CASSARMNMALGVEGYTF. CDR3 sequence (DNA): TGTGCCAGCAGTGCCCGAATGAACATGGCCCTCGGAGTGGAAGGCTACACCTTC.

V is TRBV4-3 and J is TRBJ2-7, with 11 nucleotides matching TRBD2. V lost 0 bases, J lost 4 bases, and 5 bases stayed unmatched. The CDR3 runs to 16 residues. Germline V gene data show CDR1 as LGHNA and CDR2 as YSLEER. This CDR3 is CASSQDRLAGQYEQYF. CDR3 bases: TGCGCCAGCAGCCAAGATAGACTAGCGGGACAATACGAGCAGTACTTC.

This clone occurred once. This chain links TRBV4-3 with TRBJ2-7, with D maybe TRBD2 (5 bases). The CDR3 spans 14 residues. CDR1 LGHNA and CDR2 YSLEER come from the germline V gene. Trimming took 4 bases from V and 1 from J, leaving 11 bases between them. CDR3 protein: CASSLGRGSYEQYF. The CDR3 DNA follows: TGCGCCAGCAGCCTCGGGCGAGGGTCCTACGAGCAGTACTTC.

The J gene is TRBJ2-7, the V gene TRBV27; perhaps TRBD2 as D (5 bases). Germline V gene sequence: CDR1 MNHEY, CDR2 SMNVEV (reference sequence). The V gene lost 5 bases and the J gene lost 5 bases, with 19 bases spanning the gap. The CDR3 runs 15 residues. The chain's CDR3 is CASSLISGFGDEQYF. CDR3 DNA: TGTGCCAGCAGTCTCATTTCGGGGTTCGGGGACGAGCAGTACTTC.

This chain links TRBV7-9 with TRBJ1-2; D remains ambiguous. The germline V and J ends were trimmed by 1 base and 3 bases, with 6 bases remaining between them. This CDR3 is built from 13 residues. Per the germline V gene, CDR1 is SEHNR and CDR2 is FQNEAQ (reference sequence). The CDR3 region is CASSLGGDYGYTF. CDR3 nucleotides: TGTGCCAGCAGCTTAGGTGGAGACTATGGCTACACCTTC.

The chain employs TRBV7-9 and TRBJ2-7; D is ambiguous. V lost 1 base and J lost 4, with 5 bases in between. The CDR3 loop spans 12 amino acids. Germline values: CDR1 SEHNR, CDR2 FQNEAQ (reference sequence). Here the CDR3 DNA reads TGTGCCAGCAGCTTAGACCTGTACGAGCAGTACTTC. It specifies CASSLDLYEQYF.

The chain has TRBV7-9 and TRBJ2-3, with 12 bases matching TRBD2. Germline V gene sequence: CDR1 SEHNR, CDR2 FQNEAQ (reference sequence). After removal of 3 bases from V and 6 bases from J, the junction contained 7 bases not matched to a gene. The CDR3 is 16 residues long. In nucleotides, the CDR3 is TGTGCCAGCAGCTTCCCCCCGGGACTAGCGGGTGATACGCAGTATTTT. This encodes CASSFPPGLAGDTQYF. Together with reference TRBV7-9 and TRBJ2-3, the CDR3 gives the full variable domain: DTGVSQNPRHKITKRGQNVTFRCDPISEHNRLYWYRQTLGQGPEFLTYFQNEAQLEKSRLLSDRFSAERPKGSFSTLEIQRTEQGDSAMYLCASSFPPGLAGDTQYFGPGTRLTVL.

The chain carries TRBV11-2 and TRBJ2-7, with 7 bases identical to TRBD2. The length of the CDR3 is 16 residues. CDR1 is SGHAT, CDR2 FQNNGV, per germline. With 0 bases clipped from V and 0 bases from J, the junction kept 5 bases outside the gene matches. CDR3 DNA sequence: TGTGCCAGCAGCTTAGAGGGGGGAGGGAGCTCCTACGAGCAGTACTTC. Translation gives CASSLEGGGSSYEQYF.

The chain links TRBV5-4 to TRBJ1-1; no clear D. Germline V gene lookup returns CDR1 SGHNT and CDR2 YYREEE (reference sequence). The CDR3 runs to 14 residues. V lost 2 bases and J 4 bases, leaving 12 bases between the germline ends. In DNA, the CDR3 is TGTGCCAGCAGCTTCTATGGAGGCCTCACTGAAGCTTTCTTT. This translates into CASSFYGGLTEAFF.

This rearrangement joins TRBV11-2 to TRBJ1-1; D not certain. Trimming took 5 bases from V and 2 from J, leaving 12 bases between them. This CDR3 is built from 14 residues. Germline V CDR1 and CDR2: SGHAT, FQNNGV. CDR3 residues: CASSDKLGNTEAFF. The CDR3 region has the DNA TGTGCCAGCAGCGACAAGTTGGGAAACACTGAAGCTTTCTTT. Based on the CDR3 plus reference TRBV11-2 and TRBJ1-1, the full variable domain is EAGVAQSPRYKIIEKRQSVAFWCNPISGHATLYWYQQILGQGPKLLIQFQNNGVVDDSQLPKDRFSAERLKGVDSTLKIQPAKLEDSAVYLCASSDKLGNTEAFFGQGTRLTVV.